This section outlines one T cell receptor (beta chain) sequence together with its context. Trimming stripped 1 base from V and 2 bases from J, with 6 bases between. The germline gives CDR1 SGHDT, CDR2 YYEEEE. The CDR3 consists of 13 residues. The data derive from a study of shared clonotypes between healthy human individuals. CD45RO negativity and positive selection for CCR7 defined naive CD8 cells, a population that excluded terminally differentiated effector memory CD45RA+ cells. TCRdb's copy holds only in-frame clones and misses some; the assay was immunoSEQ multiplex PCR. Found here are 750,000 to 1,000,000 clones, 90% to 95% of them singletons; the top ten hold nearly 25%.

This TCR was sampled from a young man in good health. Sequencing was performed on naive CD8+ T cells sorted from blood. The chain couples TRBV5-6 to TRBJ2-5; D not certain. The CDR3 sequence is CASSLLEQETQYF. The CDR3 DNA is TGTGCCAGCAGCTTGCTCGAACAAGAGACCCAGTACTTC.